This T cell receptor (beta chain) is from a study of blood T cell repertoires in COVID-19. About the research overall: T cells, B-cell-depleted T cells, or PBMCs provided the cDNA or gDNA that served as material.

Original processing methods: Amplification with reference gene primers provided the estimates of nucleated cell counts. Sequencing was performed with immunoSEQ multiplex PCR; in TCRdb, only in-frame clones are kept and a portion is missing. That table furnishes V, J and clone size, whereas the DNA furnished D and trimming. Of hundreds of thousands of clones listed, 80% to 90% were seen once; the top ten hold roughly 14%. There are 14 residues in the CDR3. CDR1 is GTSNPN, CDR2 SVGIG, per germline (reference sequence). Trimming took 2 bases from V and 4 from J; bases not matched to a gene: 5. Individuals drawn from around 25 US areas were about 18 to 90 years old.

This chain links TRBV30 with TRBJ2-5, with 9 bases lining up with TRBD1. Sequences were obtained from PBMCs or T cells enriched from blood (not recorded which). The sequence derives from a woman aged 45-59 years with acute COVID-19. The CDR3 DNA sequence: TGTGCCTGGAGTTCCGGACAGGGGCGAGAGACCCAGTACTTC. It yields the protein CAWSSGQGRETQYF. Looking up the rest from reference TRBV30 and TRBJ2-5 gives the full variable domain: SQTIHQWPATLVQPVGSPLSLECTVEGTSNPNLYWYRQAAGRGLQLLFYSVGIGQISSEVPQNLSASRPQDRQFILSSKKLLLSDSGFYLCAWSSGQGRETQYFGPGTRLLVL.